The clone carrying this T cell receptor beta chain occurred a few times. TCRdb re-analysed the 5' RACE reads in MiXCR, keeping a single row per CDR3 protein. This sample has a few hundred thousand distinct CDR3 sequences, with around 20% found just once. The data are from a study of T-cell memory formation after mild COVID-19. The CDR3 extends over 15 amino acids. Trimming cost V 8 bases and J 0 bases; bases outside gene matches: 7. CDR1 SEHNR and CDR2 FQNEAQ come from the germline V gene (reference sequence). The TCR was taken from an adult woman who had mild COVID-19 (a few samples of this study predate the infection). Cell type and time point are not known. The chain uses TRBV7-9 and TRBJ2-3, with 8 bases that match TRBD2. The sequenced material came from PBMCs or a T cell subset sorted from them (not recorded which). CDR3 region: CASPTSGSSTDTQYF. In nucleotides, the CDR3 is TGTGCCAGCCCAACTAGCGGAAGTAGCACAGATACGCAGTATTTT.